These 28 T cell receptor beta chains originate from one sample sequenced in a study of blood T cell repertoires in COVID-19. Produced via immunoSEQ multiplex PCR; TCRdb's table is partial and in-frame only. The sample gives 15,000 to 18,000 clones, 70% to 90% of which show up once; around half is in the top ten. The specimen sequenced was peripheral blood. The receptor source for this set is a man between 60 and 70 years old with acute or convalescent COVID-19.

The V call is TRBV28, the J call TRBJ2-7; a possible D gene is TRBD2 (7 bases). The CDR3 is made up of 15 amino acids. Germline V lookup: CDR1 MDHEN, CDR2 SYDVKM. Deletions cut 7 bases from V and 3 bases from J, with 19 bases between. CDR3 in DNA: TGTGCCAGCAACTCTGGAGGGGGGGGTAACTACGAGCAGTACTTC. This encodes CASNSGGGGNYEQYF.

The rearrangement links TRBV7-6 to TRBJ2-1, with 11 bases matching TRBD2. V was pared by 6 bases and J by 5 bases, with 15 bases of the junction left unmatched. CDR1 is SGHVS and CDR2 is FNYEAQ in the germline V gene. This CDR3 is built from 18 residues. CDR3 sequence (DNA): TGTGCCAGCAGTCGACGTAGCGGGACTAGCGGTTCAAACAATGAGCAGTTCTTC. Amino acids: CASSRRSGTSGSNNEQFF. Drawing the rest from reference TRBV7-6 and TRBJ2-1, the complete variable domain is GAGVSQSPRYKVTKRGQDVALRCDPISGHVSLYWYRQALGQGPEFLTYFNYEAQQDKSGLPNDRFSAERPEGSISTLTIQRTEQRDSAMYRCASSRRSGTSGSNNEQFFGPGTRLTVL.

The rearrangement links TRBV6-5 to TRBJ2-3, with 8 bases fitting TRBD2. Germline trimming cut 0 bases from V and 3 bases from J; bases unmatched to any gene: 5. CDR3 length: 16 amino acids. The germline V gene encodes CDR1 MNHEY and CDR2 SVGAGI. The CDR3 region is CASSYSAGAGTDTQYF. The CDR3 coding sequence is TGTGCCAGCAGTTACTCAGCGGGGGCGGGAACAGATACGCAGTATTTT.

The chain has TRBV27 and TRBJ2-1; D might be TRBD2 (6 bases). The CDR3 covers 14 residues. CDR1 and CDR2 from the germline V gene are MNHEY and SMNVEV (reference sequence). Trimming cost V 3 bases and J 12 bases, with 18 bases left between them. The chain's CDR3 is CASSFSRERAPQFF. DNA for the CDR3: TGTGCCAGCAGTTTCTCCCGGGAGAGGGCCCCGCAGTTCTTC.

CDR3 nucleotides: TGTGCCAACCCACAGGGGGCGCATGGCTACACCTTC. It yields the protein CANPQGAHGYTF. The V call is TRBV6-4, the J call TRBJ1-2, with 9 nucleotides matching TRBD1. V lost 10 bases to trimming and J lost 6 bases; unmatched junction nucleotides: 6. The germline CDR1 and CDR2 sequences are MRHNA and SNTAGT. The CDR3 loop spans 12 amino acids.

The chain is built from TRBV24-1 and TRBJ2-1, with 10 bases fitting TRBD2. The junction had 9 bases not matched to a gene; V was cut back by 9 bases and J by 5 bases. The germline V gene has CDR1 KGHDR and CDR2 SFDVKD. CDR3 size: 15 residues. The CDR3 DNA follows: TGTGCCACCCGGCCTAGCGGGAGAGGGGACAATGAGCAGTTCTTC. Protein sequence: CATRPSGRGDNEQFF.

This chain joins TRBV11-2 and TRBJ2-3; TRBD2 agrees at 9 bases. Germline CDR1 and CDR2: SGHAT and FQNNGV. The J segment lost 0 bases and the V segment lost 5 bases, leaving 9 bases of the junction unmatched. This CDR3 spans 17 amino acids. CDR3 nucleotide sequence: TGTGCCAGCAGCAAAGGGCGGGGGGGCACTAGCACAGATACGCAGTATTTT. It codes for CASSKGRGGTSTDTQYF.

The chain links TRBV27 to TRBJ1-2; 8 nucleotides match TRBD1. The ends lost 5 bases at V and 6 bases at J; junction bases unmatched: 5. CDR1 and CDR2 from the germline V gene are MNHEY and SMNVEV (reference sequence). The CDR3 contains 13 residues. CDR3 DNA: TGTGCCAGCAGTGACAGGGGATTCCATGGCTACACCTTC. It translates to CASSDRGFHGYTF.

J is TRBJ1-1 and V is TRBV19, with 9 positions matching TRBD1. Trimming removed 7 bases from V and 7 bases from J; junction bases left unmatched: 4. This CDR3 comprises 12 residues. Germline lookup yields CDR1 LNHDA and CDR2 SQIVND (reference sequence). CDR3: CASKQGAIEAFF. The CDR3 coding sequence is TGTGCCAGTAAACAGGGGGCAATTGAAGCTTTCTTT. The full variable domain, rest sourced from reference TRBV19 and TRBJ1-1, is DGGITQSPKYLFRKEGQNVTLSCEQNLNHDAMYWYRQDPGQGLRLIYYSQIVNDFQKGDIAEGYSVSREKKESFPLTVTSAQKNPTAFYLCASKQGAIEAFFGQGTRLTVV.

The CDR3 region is CASSPGQGLEQFF. CDR3 nucleotide sequence: TGTGCCAGTAGTCCAGGACAGGGGCTTGAGCAGTTCTTC. This chain joins TRBV19 and TRBJ2-1; 9 bases fit TRBD1. Germline lookup yields CDR1 LNHDA and CDR2 SQIVND (reference sequence). Germline trimming cut 5 bases from V and 9 bases from J; bases unmatched to any gene: 5. CDR3 length: 13 amino acids. Drawing the rest from reference TRBV19 and TRBJ2-1, the complete variable domain is DGGITQSPKYLFRKEGQNVTLSCEQNLNHDAMYWYRQDPGQGLRLIYYSQIVNDFQKGDIAEGYSVSREKKESFPLTVTSAQKNPTAFYLCASSPGQGLEQFFGPGTRLTVL.

CDR3 in amino acids: CASSVDPVSYNEQFF. The CDR3 DNA is TGTGCCAGCAGCGTAGATCCGGTATCCTACAATGAGCAGTTCTTC. The rearrangement links TRBV9 to TRBJ2-1; unclear D gene. With 0 bases removed from V and 1 base from J, the gap between germline ends came to 8 bases. The length of the CDR3 is 15 residues. CDR1 and CDR2 from the germline V gene are SGDLS and YYNGEE.

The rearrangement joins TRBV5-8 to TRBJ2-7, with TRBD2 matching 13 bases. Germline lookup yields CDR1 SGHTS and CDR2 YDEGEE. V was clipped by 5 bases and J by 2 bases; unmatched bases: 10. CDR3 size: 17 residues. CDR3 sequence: CASSREFGLAGAYEQYF. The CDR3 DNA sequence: TGTGCCAGCAGTCGAGAATTTGGACTAGCGGGAGCCTACGAGCAGTACTTC.

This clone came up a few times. CDR3 nucleotide sequence: TGCGCCAGCAGTGAGCGGGGGGGCCCAGATACGCAGTATTTT. Translating gives CASSERGGPDTQYF. The rearrangement joins TRBV10-1 to TRBJ2-3; the match to TRBD2 covers 8 bases. J gave up 4 bases and V 2 bases, and 2 bases lay outside the gene matches. Germline V gene lookup returns CDR1 WNHNN and CDR2 SYGVQD (reference sequence). CDR3 size: 14 residues.

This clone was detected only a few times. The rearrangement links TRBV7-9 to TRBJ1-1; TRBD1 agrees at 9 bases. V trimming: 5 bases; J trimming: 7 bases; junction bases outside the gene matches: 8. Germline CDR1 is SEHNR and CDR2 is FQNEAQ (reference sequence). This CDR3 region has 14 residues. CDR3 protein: CASSRGTGQGEAFF. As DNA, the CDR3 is TGTGCCAGCAGCCGTGGGACAGGGCAGGGTGAAGCTTTCTTT.

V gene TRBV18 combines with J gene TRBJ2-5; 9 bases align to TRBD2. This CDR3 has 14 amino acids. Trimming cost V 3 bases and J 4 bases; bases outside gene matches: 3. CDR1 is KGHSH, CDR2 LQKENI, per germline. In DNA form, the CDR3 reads TGTGCCAGCTCACCGTCAGCGGGAGGAGAGACCCAGTACTTC. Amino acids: CASSPSAGGETQYF.

The CDR3 bases are TGTGCCAGTCAGACCAATAAGGGGGCAGGTGGCTACACCTTC. Its translation is CASQTNKGAGGYTF. The rearrangement links TRBV19 to TRBJ1-2; TRBD1 agrees at 7 bases. The V and J ends lost 8 bases and 7 bases, in that order; junction bases with no gene match: 13. CDR1 is LNHDA, CDR2 SQIVND, per germline (reference sequence). This CDR3 has 14 residues.

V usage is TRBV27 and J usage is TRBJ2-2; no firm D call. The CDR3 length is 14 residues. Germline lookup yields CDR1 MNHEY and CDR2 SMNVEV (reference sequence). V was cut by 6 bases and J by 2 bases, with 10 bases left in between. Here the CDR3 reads CASSSTINTGELFF. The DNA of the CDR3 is TGTGCCAGCAGCTCAACTATTAACACCGGGGAGCTGTTTTTT.

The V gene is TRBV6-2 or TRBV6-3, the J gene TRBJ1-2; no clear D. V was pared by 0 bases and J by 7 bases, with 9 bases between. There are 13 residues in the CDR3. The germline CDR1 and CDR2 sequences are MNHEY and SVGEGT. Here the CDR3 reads CASSYSMRSGYTF. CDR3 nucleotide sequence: TGTGCCAGCAGTTACTCGATGAGATCTGGCTACACCTTC.

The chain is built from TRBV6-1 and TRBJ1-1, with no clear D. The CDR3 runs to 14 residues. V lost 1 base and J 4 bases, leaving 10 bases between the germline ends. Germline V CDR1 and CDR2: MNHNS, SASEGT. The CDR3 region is CASSEDVWSTEAFF. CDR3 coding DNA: TGTGCCAGCAGTGAAGACGTGTGGAGCACTGAAGCTTTCTTT.

In nucleotides, the CDR3 is TGTGCCAGCAGCCCGGGAGGTGGACCGGATACGCAGTATTTT. Amino acids: CASSPGGGPDTQYF. The gene calls are TRBV4-2 and TRBJ2-3; 7 bases agree with TRBD2. The CDR3 runs 14 residues. In germline, CDR1 is LGHNA, CDR2 YNFKEQ. The V gene end was trimmed by 4 bases and the J gene end by 6 bases; junction bases not matched to a gene: 7.

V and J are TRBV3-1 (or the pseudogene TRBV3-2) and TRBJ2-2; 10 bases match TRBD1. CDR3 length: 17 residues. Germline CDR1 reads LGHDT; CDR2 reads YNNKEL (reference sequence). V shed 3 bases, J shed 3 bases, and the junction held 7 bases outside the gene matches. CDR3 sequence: CASSQRPGQGYTGELFF. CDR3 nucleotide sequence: TGTGCCAGCAGCCAGCGACCGGGACAGGGGTACACCGGGGAGCTGTTTTTT.

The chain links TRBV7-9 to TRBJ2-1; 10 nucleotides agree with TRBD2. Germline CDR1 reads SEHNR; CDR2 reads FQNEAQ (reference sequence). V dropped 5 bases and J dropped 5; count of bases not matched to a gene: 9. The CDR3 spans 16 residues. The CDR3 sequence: CASSPPGLARNNEQFF. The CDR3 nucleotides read TGTGCCAGCAGCCCTCCGGGACTAGCGAGAAACAATGAGCAGTTCTTC. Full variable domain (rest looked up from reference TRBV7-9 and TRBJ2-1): DTGVSQNPRHKITKRGQNVTFRCDPISEHNRLYWYRQTLGQGPEFLTYFQNEAQLEKSRLLSDRFSAERPKGSFSTLEIQRTEQGDSAMYLCASSPPGLARNNEQFFGPGTRLTVL.

In nucleotides, the CDR3 is TGTGCCAGTAGTGATATTGGGGAGGGCCCCAATGAGCAGTTCTTC. Translating gives CASSDIGEGPNEQFF. The J gene is TRBJ2-1, the V gene TRBV19, with 7 bases lining up with TRBD2. Trimming cost V 5 bases and J 6 bases; bases outside gene matches: 10. CDR3 length: 15 residues. Germline loops: CDR1 LNHDA, CDR2 SQIVND (reference sequence). Full variable domain (remainder filled in from reference TRBV19 and TRBJ2-1): DGGITQSPKYLFRKEGQNVTLSCEQNLNHDAMYWYRQDPGQGLRLIYYSQIVNDFQKGDIAEGYSVSREKKESFPLTVTSAQKNPTAFYLCASSDIGEGPNEQFFGPGTRLTVL.

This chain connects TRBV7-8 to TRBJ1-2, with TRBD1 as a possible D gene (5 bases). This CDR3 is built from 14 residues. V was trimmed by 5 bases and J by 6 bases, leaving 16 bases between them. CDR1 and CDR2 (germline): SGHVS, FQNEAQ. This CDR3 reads CASSPRGGEDGYTF. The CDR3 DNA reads TGTGCCAGCAGCCCCCGGGGAGGGGAGGATGGCTACACCTTC. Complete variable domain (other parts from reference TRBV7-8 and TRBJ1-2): GAGVSQSPRYKVAKRGQDVALRCDPISGHVSLFWYQQALGQGPEFLTYFQNEAQLDKSGLPSDRFFAERPEGSVSTLKIQRTQQEDSAVYLCASSPRGGEDGYTFGSGTRLTVV.

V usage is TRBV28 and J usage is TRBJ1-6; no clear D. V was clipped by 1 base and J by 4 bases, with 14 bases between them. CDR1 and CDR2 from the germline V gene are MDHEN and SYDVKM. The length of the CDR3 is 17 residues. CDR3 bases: TGTGCCAGCAGTTTATTGGGCGCATATCGATATAATTCACCCCTCCACTTT. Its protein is CASSLLGAYRYNSPLHF.

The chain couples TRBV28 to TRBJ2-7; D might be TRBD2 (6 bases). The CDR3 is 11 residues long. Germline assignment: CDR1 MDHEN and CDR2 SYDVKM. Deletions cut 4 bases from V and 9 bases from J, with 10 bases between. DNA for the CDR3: TGTGCCAGCAGTTACCGGGAGACGCAGTACTTC. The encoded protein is CASSYRETQYF.

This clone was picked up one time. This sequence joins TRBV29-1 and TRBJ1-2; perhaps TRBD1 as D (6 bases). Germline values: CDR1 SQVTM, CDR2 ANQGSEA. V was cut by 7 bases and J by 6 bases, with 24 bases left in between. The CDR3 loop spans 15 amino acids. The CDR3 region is CSGTLPGGAAHGYTF. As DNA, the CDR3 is TGCAGCGGGACCCTCCCGGGGGGGGCCGCCCATGGCTACACCTTC.

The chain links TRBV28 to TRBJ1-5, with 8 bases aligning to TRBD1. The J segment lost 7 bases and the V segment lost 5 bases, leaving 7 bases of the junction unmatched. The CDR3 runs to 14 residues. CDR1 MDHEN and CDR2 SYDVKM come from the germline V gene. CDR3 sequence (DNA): TGTGCCAGCAGTCCCCAGGGGGCTGAGCAGCCCCAGCATTTT. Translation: CASSPQGAEQPQHF.